A selection of T cell receptor beta chains follows, all from one sample in a study of shared clonotypes between healthy human individuals. TCRdb keeps only in-frame clones here, not all; method: immunoSEQ multiplex PCR. Of some 2,100,000 clones detected, around 95% appear once; the ten largest clones hold over 0.1%. The sequenced material came from naive CD4+ T cells sorted from blood. These receptors originate from a man younger than 35 in good health. CDR3s include the opening cysteine and the closing phenylalanine or tryptophan. D genes are given only for firm matches. The size of a clone is reported for some rows only, either as once, few or many, or as a class for expanded clones.

TRBV7-2	TRBJ1-4	.	.	CASSFFATNEKLFF
TRBV28	TRBJ1-2	.	.	CASSLNYGYTF
TRBV7-3	TRBJ1-5	.	.	CASSSAWGEPQHF
TRBV5-4	TRBJ2-3	.	TRBD2	CASSIAGVGTDTQYF
TRBV6-1	TRBJ2-5	.	TRBD1	CASSRQGETQYF
TRBV27	TRBJ2-6	.	TRBD1	CASSRRQGVTGANVLTF
TRBV11-2	TRBJ1-1	.	.	CASSLVPGAGRADTEAFF
TRBV18	TRBJ1-2	.	TRBD1	CASSPLDRDYGYTF
TRBV10-3	TRBJ2-2	.	TRBD2	CAISGTSGATGELFF
TRBV7-9	TRBJ2-3	.	.	CASSLGGRGDTQYF
TRBV4-3	TRBJ2-7	.	.	CASSQGHRTTRYEQYF
TRBV28	TRBJ2-1	.	.	CASSLIGQHNEQFF
TRBV5-1	TRBJ1-4	.	.	CASSLEGRGGEKLFF
TRBV29-1	TRBJ1-4	.	TRBD1	CSVTDRVATNEKLFF
TRBV5-4	TRBJ2-7	.	TRBD1	CASSRPGQGYEQYF
TRBV7-9	TRBJ1-2	.	TRBD1	CASSPGIGRDRIPYGYTF
TRBV2	TRBJ1-5	.	.	CASSGTGQPQHF
TRBV9	TRBJ2-7	few	TRBD2	CASSAGTSSYEQYF
TRBV6-5	TRBJ2-7	.	TRBD1	CASRLSGQGNHEQYF
TRBV5-1	TRBJ1-2	.	.	CASSFVGKNYGYTF
TRBV25-1	TRBJ1-5	.	.	CASSRGKQPQHF
TRBV7-2	TRBJ2-7	once	.	CASSLVADSYEQYF
TRBV7-2	TRBJ1-3	once	.	CASSLAVLSSASGNTIYF
TRBV6-6	TRBJ2-7	.	.	CASSPRANYEQYF
TRBV7-2	TRBJ1-4	.	TRBD1	CASSLGQVYNEKLFF
TRBV5-1	TRBJ1-3	.	.	CASSLEQGGNTIYF
TRBV5-1	TRBJ2-3	.	.	CASSHSGGSTDTQYF
TRBV9	TRBJ2-7	once	TRBD2	CASSPGTSSTYEQYF
TRBV25-1	TRBJ2-7	.	.	CASSDPGRSQYF
TRBV2	TRBJ2-3	.	TRBD2	CASKERGNLNTDTQYF
TRBV7-2	TRBJ2-2	.	.	CASTSEGRAGELFF
TRBV5-1	TRBJ1-6	.	.	CASSLEGRSYNSPLHF
TRBV18	TRBJ1-5	.	.	CASSPGLASNQPQHF
TRBV7-9	TRBJ1-6	.	TRBD1	CASSPGQGNSPLHF
TRBV5-1	TRBJ1-1	.	.	CASSPTASNTEAFF
TRBV5-6	TRBJ2-5	.	.	CASSLKVPNQETQYF
TRBV29-1	TRBJ2-2	.	.	CSVEERRATGELFF
TRBV27	TRBJ2-1	once	TRBD2	CASSFSGRLNNEQFF
TRBV19	TRBJ2-5	once	TRBD1	CASSRDRGETQYF
TRBV5-1	TRBJ2-1	.	.	CASSLVGSSSYNEQFF
TRBV7-9	TRBJ2-1	.	.	CASSQAVEQFF
TRBV7-2	TRBJ2-3	.	.	CASSFSGASTDTQYF
TRBV21-1	TRBJ1-2	.	.	CASLERVDINYGYTF
TRBV29-1	TRBJ2-1	.	.	CSVSGSAGSSYNEQFF
TRBV7-6	TRBJ2-3	.	.	CASSLLADFANTQYF
TRBV2	TRBJ2-7	.	TRBD2	CASSEDLAGASYEQYF
TRBV19	TRBJ2-1	once	TRBD2	CASSIPIAGKHNEQFF
TRBV30	TRBJ2-1	.	.	CAWSARDEQFF
TRBV30	TRBJ2-5	.	.	CAWGGGHRIATQYF
TRBV18	TRBJ1-2	once	.	CASSPWVPGREYGYTF
TRBV6-1	TRBJ1-6	.	TRBD1	CASSEGQGGSPLHF
TRBV7-6	TRBJ2-7	.	TRBD1	CASSLKMDRRYEQYF
TRBV28	TRBJ2-7	.	TRBD1	CASGTLGQALLEQYF
TRBV7-2	TRBJ2-2	.	TRBD2	CASSQTSGGPGELFF
TRBV19	TRBJ1-3	.	.	CASSLTAISGNTIYF
TRBV30	TRBJ1-1	.	.	CAWSMWGSVAFF